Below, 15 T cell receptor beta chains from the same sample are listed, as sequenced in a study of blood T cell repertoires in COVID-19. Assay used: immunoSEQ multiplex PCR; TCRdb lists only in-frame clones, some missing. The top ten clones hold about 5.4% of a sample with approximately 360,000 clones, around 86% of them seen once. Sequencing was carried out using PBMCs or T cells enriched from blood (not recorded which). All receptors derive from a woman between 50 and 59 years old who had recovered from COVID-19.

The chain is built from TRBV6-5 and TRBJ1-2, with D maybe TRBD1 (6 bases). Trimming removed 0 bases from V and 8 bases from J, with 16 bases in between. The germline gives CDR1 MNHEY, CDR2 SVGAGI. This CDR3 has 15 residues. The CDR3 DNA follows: TGTGCCAGCAGTTACTCTGGGGGGGCCTGGGAAGGCTACACCTTC. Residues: CASSYSGGAWEGYTF.

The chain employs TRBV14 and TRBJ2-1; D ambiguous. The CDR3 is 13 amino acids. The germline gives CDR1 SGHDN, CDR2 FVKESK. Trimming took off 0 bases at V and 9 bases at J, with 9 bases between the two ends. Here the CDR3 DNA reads TGTGCCAGCAGCCAAGATATTGTTAGTGAGCAGTTCTTC. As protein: CASSQDIVSEQFF. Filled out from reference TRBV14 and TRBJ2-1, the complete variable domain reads EAGVTQFPSHSVIEKGQTVTLRCDPISGHDNLYWYRRVMGKEIKFLLHFVKESKQDESGMPNNRFLAERTGGTYSTLKVQPAELEDSGVYFCASSQDIVSEQFFGPGTRLTVL.

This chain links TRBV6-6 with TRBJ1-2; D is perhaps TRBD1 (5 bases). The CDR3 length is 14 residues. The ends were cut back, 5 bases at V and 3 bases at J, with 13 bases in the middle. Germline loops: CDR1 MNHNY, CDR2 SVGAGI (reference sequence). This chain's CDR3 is CASSLLGDYYGYTF. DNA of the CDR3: TGTGCCAGCAGTCTCCTGGGGGACTACTATGGCTACACCTTC.

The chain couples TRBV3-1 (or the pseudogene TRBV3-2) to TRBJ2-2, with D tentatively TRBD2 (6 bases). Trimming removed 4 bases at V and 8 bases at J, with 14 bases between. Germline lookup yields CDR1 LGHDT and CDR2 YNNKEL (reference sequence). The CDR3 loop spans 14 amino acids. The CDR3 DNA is TGTGCCAGCAGCCCCGGACTACAGAGGGGGGAGCTGTTTTTT. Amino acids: CASSPGLQRGELFF.

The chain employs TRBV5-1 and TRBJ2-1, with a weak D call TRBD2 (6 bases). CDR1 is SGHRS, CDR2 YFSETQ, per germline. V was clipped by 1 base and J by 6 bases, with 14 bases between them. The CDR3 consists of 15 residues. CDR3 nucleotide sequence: TGCGCCAGCAGCTTGTTGGAGGGCCTTCGCAATGAGCAGTTCTTC. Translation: CASSLLEGLRNEQFF.

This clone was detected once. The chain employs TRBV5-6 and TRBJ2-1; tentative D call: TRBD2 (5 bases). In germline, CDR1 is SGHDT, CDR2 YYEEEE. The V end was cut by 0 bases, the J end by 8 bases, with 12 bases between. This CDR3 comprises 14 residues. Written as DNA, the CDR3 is TGTGCCAGCAGCTTGGTTAGGGCGGAGGATGAGCAGTTCTTC. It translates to CASSLVRAEDEQFF.

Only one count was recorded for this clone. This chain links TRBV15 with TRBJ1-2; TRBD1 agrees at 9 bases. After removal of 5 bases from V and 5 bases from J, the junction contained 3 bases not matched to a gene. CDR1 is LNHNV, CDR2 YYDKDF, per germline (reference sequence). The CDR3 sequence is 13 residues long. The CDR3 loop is CATSSGQGYGYTF. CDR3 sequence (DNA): TGTGCCACCAGCTCGGGACAGGGTTATGGCTACACCTTC. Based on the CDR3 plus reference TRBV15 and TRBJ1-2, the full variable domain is DAMVIQNPRYQVTQFGKPVTLSCSQTLNHNVMYWYQQKSSQAPKLLFHYYDKDFNNEADTPDNFQSRRPNTSFCFLDIRSPGLGDTAMYLCATSSGQGYGYTFGSGTRLTVV.

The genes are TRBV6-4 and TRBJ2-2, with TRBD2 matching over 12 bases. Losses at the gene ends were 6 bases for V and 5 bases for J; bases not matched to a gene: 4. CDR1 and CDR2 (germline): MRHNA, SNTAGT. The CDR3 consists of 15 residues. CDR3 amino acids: CASSPLAGGTGELFF. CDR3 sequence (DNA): TGTGCCAGCAGCCCGCTAGCGGGAGGGACCGGGGAGCTGTTTTTT.

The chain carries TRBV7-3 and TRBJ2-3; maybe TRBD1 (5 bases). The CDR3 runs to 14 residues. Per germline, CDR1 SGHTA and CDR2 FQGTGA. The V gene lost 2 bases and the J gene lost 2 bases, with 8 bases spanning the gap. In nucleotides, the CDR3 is TGTGCCAGCAGCTTATCAGGGTCCACAGATACGCAGTATTTT. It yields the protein CASSLSGSTDTQYF. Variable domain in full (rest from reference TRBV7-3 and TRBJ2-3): GAGVSQTPSNKVTEKGKYVELRCDPISGHTALYWYRQSLGQGPEFLIYFQGTGAADDSGLPNDRFFAVRPEGSVSTLKIQRTERGDSAVYLCASSLSGSTDTQYFGPGTRLTVL.

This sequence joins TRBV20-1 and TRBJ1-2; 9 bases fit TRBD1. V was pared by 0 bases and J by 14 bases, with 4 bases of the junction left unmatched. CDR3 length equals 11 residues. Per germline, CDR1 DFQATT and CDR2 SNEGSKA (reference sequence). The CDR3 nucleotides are TGCAGTGCTAGAGATGTAGACAGGGGGACCTTC. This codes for CSARDVDRGTF.

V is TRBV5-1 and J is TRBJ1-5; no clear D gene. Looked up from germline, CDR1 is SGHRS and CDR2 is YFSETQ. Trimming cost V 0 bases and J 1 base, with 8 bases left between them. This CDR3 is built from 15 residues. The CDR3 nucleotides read TGCGCCAGCAGCTTGGATGCGGGGAGCAATCAGCCCCAGCATTTT. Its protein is CASSLDAGSNQPQHF.

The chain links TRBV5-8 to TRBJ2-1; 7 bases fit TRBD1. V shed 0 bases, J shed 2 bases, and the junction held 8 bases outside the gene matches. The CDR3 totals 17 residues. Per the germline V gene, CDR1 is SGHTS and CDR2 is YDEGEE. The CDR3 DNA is TGTGCCAGCAGCTTGGTTTGGAGACAGGGACCCTACAATGAGCAGTTCTTC. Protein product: CASSLVWRQGPYNEQFF.

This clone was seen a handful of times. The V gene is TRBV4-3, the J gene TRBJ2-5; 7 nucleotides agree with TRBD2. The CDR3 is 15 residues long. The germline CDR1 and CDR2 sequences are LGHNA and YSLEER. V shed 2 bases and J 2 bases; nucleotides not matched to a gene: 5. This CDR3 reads CASSQSRGGQETQYF. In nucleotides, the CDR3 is TGCGCCAGCAGCCAATCGAGGGGAGGGCAAGAGACCCAGTACTTC.

The DNA of the CDR3 is TGCGCCAGCAGGGGCAGCGGGGTGGATACGCAGTATTTT. It is translated as CASRGSGVDTQYF. The chain uses TRBV5-1 and TRBJ2-3, with 7 nucleotides matching TRBD2. V lost 5 bases to trimming and J lost 6 bases; unmatched junction nucleotides: 6. The CDR3 runs to 13 residues. Germline-derived CDR1 and CDR2 are SGHRS and YFSETQ.

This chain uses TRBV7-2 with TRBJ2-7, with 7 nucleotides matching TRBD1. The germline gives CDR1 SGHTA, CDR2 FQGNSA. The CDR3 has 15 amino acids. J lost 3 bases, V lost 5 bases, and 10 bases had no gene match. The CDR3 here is CASSPTRQGVYEQYF. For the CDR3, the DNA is TGTGCCAGCAGCCCCACCCGACAGGGAGTCTACGAGCAGTACTTC.